Described below is a single TCR beta chain sequence and its context. Its specificity is not known. The sample belongs to a study of shared clonotypes between healthy human individuals. Study in general: The plates for each donor numbered three CD4 naive, three CD4 memory, two CD8 naive and one CD8 memory. Overall study results and limits: Clonotypes that were shared across a handful of donors made up roughly 5.2% of naive CD4 clonotypes. Generation probabilities of non-shared clonotypes were lower (relative to those shared by all four donors).

Only CD45RO-negative cells positively selected for CCR7 counted as naive CD8 cells, so terminally differentiated effector memory CD45RA+ cells were excluded. The donors, healthy adults who were HIV-negative, had experienced no recent acute infections or vaccinations. Here immunoSEQ multiplex PCR was the method, and the copy in TCRdb shows in-frame clones only, minus some. Here the sample spans roughly 2,000,000 clones, approximately 95% being singletons. V was cut by 0 bases and J by 3 bases, with 10 bases left in between. This CDR3 contains 14 residues. The germline V gene encodes CDR1 SGDLS and CDR2 YYNGEE.

The V gene is TRBV9, the J gene TRBJ2-7, with D maybe TRBD1 (5 bases). The sample taken for sequencing was naive CD8+ T cells sorted from blood. The TCR comes from a young man in good health. The CDR3 bases are TGTGCCAGCAGCGTAGAAGGGGATCACTACGAGCAGTACTTC. This codes for CASSVEGDHYEQYF.